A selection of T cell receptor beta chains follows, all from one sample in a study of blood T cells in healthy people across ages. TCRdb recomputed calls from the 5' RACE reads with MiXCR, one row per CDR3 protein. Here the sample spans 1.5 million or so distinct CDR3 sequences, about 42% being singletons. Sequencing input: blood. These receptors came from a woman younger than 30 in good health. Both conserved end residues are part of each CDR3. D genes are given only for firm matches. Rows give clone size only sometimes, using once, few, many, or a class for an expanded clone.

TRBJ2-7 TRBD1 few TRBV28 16 CASSLRTGVGYNEQYF TGTGCCAGCAGTTTGAGGACAGGGGTCGGTTACAATGAGCAGTACTTC
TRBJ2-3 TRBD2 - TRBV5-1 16 CASSLSGGRATDTQYF TGCGCCAGCAGCTTGTCCGGCGGGAGGGCCACAGATACGCAGTATTTT
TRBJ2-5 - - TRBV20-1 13 CSAPDRGQQTQYF TGCAGTGCCCCCGACCGGGGGCAACAGACCCAGTACTTC
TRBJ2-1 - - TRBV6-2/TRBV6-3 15 CANSSVEFSYNEQFF TGTGCCAACAGTTCCGTCGAATTCTCCTACAATGAGCAGTTCTTC
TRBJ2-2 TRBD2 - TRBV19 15 CASSTAGVNTGELFF TGTGCCAGTAGTACGGCGGGAGTGAACACCGGGGAGCTGTTTTTT
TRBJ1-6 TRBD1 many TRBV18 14 CASSPDRGNSPLHF TGTGCCAGTAGCCCCGACAGGGGTAATTCACCCCTCCACTTT
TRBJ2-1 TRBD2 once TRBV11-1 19 CASSPYGGGSSGDPNEQFF TGTGCCAGCAGTCCTTACGGTGGGGGATCGAGCGGGGACCCTAATGAGCAGTTCTTC
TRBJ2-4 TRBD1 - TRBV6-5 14 CASSSETGSNIQYF TGTGCCAGCAGTTCGGAGACAGGGAGCAACATTCAGTACTTC
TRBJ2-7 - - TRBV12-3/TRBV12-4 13 CASMGIDSYEQYF TGTGCCAGCATGGGGATCGACTCCTACGAGCAGTACTTC
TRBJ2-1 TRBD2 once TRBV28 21 CASSLPYPGTSGPSSYNEQFF TGTGCCAGCAGTTTACCATACCCCGGGACTAGCGGTCCAAGCTCCTACAATGAGCAGTTCTTC
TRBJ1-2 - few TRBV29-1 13 CSVGSGRVYGYTF TGCAGCGTTGGAAGCGGCAGGGTCTATGGCTACACCTTC
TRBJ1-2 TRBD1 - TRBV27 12 CASRDTGGFSTF TGTGCCAGCAGGGACACAGGGGGCTTTTCCACCTTC
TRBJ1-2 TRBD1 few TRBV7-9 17 CASSFSGGPFTGYGYTF TGTGCCAGCAGCTTTTCAGGGGGTCCTTTTACGGGCTATGGCTACACCTTC
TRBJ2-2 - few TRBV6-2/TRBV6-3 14 CASSSWVDTGELFF TGTGCCAGCAGTTCTTGGGTCGACACCGGGGAGCTGTTTTTT
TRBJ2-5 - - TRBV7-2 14 CASSSDWAGETQYF TGTGCCAGCAGCTCTGATTGGGCCGGGGAGACCCAGTACTTC
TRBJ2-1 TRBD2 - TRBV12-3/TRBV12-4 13 CASLSGSLNEQFF TGTGCCAGTTTGAGCGGGAGTTTAAATGAGCAGTTCTTC
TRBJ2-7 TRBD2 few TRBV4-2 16 CASSQRTSGRMYEQYF TGTGCCAGCAGCCAACGAACTAGCGGGAGGATGTACGAGCAGTACTTC
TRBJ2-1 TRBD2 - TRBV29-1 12 CSVVSGRIGQFF TGCAGCGTGGTTAGCGGGAGAATCGGGCAGTTCTTC
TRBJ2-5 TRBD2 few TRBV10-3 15 CAISVGGGGQETQYF TGTGCCATCAGTGTTGGGGGGGGAGGACAAGAGACCCAGTACTTC
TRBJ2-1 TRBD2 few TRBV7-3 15 CASSLTSSGMSEQFF TGTGCCAGCAGCTTAACGTCTAGCGGGATGAGTGAGCAGTTCTTC
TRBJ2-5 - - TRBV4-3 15 CASSQSHARQETQYF TGCGCCAGCAGCCAAAGCCACGCCCGACAAGAGACCCAGTACTTC
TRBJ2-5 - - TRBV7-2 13 CASSLAGYGTQYF TGTGCCAGCAGCTTAGCGGGGTATGGGACCCAGTACTTC
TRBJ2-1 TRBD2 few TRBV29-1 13 CSVGLAGVYEQFF TGCAGCGTGGGACTAGCGGGAGTTTATGAGCAGTTCTTC
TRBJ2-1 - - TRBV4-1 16 CASRLTGLSSYNEQFF TGCGCCAGCAGACTAACAGGGTTGAGCTCCTACAATGAGCAGTTCTTC
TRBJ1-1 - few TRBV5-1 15 CASTQIGRGNTEAFF TGCGCCAGCACCCAAATCGGCCGGGGGAACACTGAAGCTTTCTTT